The entry below gives a single T cell receptor beta chain sequence along with its context. What it binds is unknown. The entry originates in a study of shared clonotypes between healthy human individuals. Overall study: Researchers assigned three CD4 naive, three CD4 memory, two CD8 naive and one CD8 memory plate to each donor. Broader study findings: In general, naive subsets displayed greater estimated richness than memory subsets did. Sampling used blood alone; tissue repertoires probably differ.

Execution of the assay was at deep level. Assay used: immunoSEQ multiplex PCR; TCRdb lists only in-frame clones, some missing. The sample carries approximately 980,000 clones, roughly 72% recorded once. Per germline, CDR1 SGHVS and CDR2 FQNEAQ. This CDR3 comprises 19 residues. The V end lost 2 bases, the J end lost 0 bases, and 20 bases lay between the germline ends. The V and J genes are TRBV7-8 and TRBJ1-3, with D hard to call. The sample comprised memory CD4+ T cells sorted from blood. Subset denoted: CD45RA-negative fraction. The clonotype was recovered from a man between 18 and 35 years old in good health. Written as DNA, the CDR3 is TGTGCCAGCAGCTTACTACAGCCCCACATCCTACCCTCTGGAAACACCATATATTTT. Translated, it gives CASSLLQPHILPSGNTIYF.